This T cell receptor (beta chain) appears in the sequencing data of a study of cytomegalovirus exposure and HLA in healthy donors. Across the whole study: A preliminary data release comprised 80 million or so unique TCRs obtained from HLA-typed donors.

Amplification used 60 Vbeta primers and 13 Jbeta primers. TCRdb's copy holds only in-frame clones and misses some; the assay was immunoSEQ multiplex PCR. The table lists some 120,000 clones, 55% to 75% of them singletons. The CDR3 sequence is 15 residues long. Germline V CDR1 and CDR2: SGHVS, FNYEAQ. V lost 7 bases and J 2 bases, leaving 16 bases between the germline ends. The chain has TRBV7-6 and TRBJ2-3; D is perhaps TRBD1 (6 bases). Sequenced sample: PBMCs. This TCR came from a woman aged 35 to 49 in good health and CMV-seropositive. The CDR3 region has the DNA TGTGCCAGCACCCCAACAGGGTCCCCCACAGATACGCAGTATTTT. Its translation is CASTPTGSPTDTQYF. The complete variable domain, with remaining parts taken from reference TRBV7-6 and TRBJ2-3, reads GAGVSQSPRYKVTKRGQDVALRCDPISGHVSLYWYRQALGQGPEFLTYFNYEAQQDKSGLPNDRFSAERPEGSISTLTIQRTEQRDSAMYRCASTPTGSPTDTQYFGPGTRLTVL.